Listed below are T cell receptor beta chains from one sample, sequenced in a study of blood T cell repertoires in COVID-19. Measured with immunoSEQ multiplex PCR; TCRdb has only the in-frame clones, and not every one. This table has about 250,000 clones, roughly 87% appearing once. Sequencing used peripheral blood. Receptor source: a woman in her forties who had recovered from COVID-19. Both conserved end residues are part of each CDR3. The D gene is left open where the match is weak. Rows may omit the clone size; those that give it use once, few, many or a size class.

-	TRBD1	TRBV6-5	TRBJ1-1	TGTGCCAGCGGACAGGGGGCAGGAGACACTGAAGCTTTCTTT	CASGQGAGDTEAFF
once	TRBD1	TRBV7-3	TRBJ1-1	TGTGCCAGCAGCTTGGACAGGAGAACTGAAGCTTTCTTT	CASSLDRRTEAFF
-	TRBD1	TRBV29-1	TRBJ1-5	TGCAGCGTTGCAGGGGGCTTAAATCAGCCCCAGCATTTT	CSVAGGLNQPQHF
once	-	TRBV3-1/TRBV3-2	TRBJ2-2	TGTGCCAGCAGCCAAGGGGGGACAGCGGGCGCCGGGGAGCTGTTTTTT	CASSQGGTAGAGELFF
once	-	TRBV4-3	TRBJ2-6	TGCGCCAGCAGCCGCTTAAGGACCAGGGTAACTATACACTCTGGGGCCAACGTCCTGACTTTC	CASSRLRTRVTIHSGANVLTF
-	-	TRBV28	TRBJ1-5	TGTGCCAGCAGTCCGCCCCCGGGGAATCAGCCCCAGCATTTT	CASSPPPGNQPQHF
-	TRBD1	TRBV13	TRBJ1-1	TGTGCCAGCAGCTTAGGGGACAGGGGGCGCAGCCGGGCTTTCTTT	CASSLGDRGRSRAFF
-	-	TRBV7-9	TRBJ2-3	TGTGCCAGCAGCTTAGGTCTCTCGGGAGATGCAGATACGCAGTATTTT	CASSLGLSGDADTQYF
-	TRBD1	TRBV11-2	TRBJ1-6	TGTGCCAGCAGCTCTGGACAGGGGGATTATTCACCCCTCCACTTT	CASSSGQGDYSPLHF
-	-	TRBV7-9	TRBJ2-7	TGTGCCAGCAGCCCCCGACAGGATTTTCGCTACGAGCAGTACTTC	CASSPRQDFRYEQYF
-	-	TRBV12-3/TRBV12-4	TRBJ2-2	TGTGCCAGCACGAGGAACACCGGGGAGCTGTTTTTT	CASTRNTGELFF
-	TRBD2	TRBV28	TRBJ2-2	TGTGCCAGCAGTACTAGCGGGAGTATAAGGGAGCTGTTTTTT	CASSTSGSIRELFF
-	-	TRBV3-1/TRBV3-2	TRBJ2-7	TGTGCCAGCAGCCAACGTCCTCGGGGCTACGAGCAGTACTTC	CASSQRPRGYEQYF
-	-	TRBV5-5	TRBJ1-2	TGTGCCAGCAGCCCCATGGGACAAATTGGCAACTATGGCTACACCTTC	CASSPMGQIGNYGYTF
-	-	TRBV27	TRBJ2-3	TGTGCCAGCAGCCAGGGACTTTCCACAGATACGCAGTATTTT	CASSQGLSTDTQYF
-	-	TRBV29-1	TRBJ2-1	TGCAGCGGCTCCGGGGGGGACAGAACCTACAATGAGCAGTTCTTC	CSGSGGDRTYNEQFF
-	-	TRBV5-1	TRBJ2-7	TGCGCCAGCAGCTTGGTAGCCTACGAGCAGTACTTC	CASSLVAYEQYF
-	-	TRBV3-1/TRBV3-2	TRBJ2-1	TGTGCCAGCAGCCAAGGAGGGGGCAATGAGCAGTTCTTC	CASSQGGGNEQFF
-	-	TRBV11-2	TRBJ2-3	TGTGCCAGCAGCGTAGGGGCAAGCACAGATACGCAGTATTTT	CASSVGASTDTQYF
once	TRBD1	TRBV5-1	TRBJ2-5	TGCGCCAGCAGCTTGGCCGGGACAGCGAAAGAGACCCAGTACTTC	CASSLAGTAKETQYF
-	TRBD1	TRBV6-2/TRBV6-3	TRBJ1-5	TGTGCCAGCAGTCGGGACAGAACCTTTAGCAATCAGCCCCAGCATTTT	CASSRDRTFSNQPQHF
-	-	TRBV27	TRBJ1-1	TGTGCCAGCAGTTTATCGCCAGGTCTGAACACTGAAGCTTTCTTT	CASSLSPGLNTEAFF
-	-	TRBV5-6	TRBJ2-3	TGTGCCAGCAGCAAGGGAGTGGCGGGGGCTTGGGATACGCAGTATTTT	CASSKGVAGAWDTQYF
few	-	TRBV5-6	TRBJ1-2	TGTGCCAGCAGCCTCCTGGGGAGCGATGGCTACACCTTC	CASSLLGSDGYTF
-	TRBD1	TRBV2	TRBJ1-6	TGTGCCGGATACAGGGGAAGGGATTCACCCCTCCACTTT	CAGYRGRDSPLHF
-	-	TRBV6-1	TRBJ2-3	TGTGCCAGCAGTGAAGCCTTCACAGATACGCAGTATTTT	CASSEAFTDTQYF
-	TRBD1	TRBV14	TRBJ2-3	TGTGCCAGCAGCCCCCGACAGGGGCGAACCACAGATACGCAGTATTTT	CASSPRQGRTTDTQYF
-	TRBD1	TRBV19	TRBJ2-5	TGTGCCAGTAGTACCCTACAGGGGGCAGGGGAGACCCAGTACTTC	CASSTLQGAGETQYF
-	-	TRBV19	TRBJ1-3	TGTGCCAGTAGTTCTACGACAGGCTTTGGAAACACCATATATTTT	CASSSTTGFGNTIYF
-	-	TRBV3-1/TRBV3-2	TRBJ2-3	TGTGCCAGCAGCCAAGGCCCCAGTGGAGATACGCAGTATTTT	CASSQGPSGDTQYF
-	TRBD1	TRBV9	TRBJ2-7	TGTGCCAGCAGCGCGACAGGGTTGGAAGAGCAGTACTTC	CASSATGLEEQYF
-	-	TRBV15	TRBJ2-3	TGTGCCACCAGCAGAGATCCTCCAGATACGCAGTATTTT	CATSRDPPDTQYF
-	-	TRBV11-3	TRBJ2-1	TGTGCCAGCGACTTAAACCCGGGGGTTAGCTCCTACAATGAGCAGTTCTTC	CASDLNPGVSSYNEQFF
-	TRBD2	TRBV4-3	TRBJ2-3	TGCGCCAGCAGCCACGTACTAGCGGACGCTAGCACAGATACGCAGTATTTT	CASSHVLADASTDTQYF
-	-	TRBV15	TRBJ2-3	TGTGCCACCAGCAAGGGCAGCGGCTCCACAGATACGCAGTATTTT	CATSKGSGSTDTQYF
-	-	TRBV7-9	TRBJ1-3	TGTGCCAGCAGCAACTACAGGGTGGAAGGAAACACCATATATTTT	CASSNYRVEGNTIYF
-	-	TRBV4-3	TRBJ2-2	TGCGCCAGCAGCCAAGAAGGGGTGGGAGGCGGGGAGCTGTTTTTT	CASSQEGVGGGELFF
-	-	TRBV29-1	TRBJ2-5	TGCAGCGTTGGCGGGCCCGAGACCCAGTACTTC	CSVGGPETQYF
-	TRBD1	TRBV11-3	TRBJ1-3	TGTGCCAGCAGCCACACACAGGGGAGTGGAAACACCATATATTTT	CASSHTQGSGNTIYF
few	TRBD1	TRBV5-6	TRBJ2-1	TGTGCCAGCAGCCCAGCCGGGACAGGCTCCTACAATGAGCAGTTCTTC	CASSPAGTGSYNEQFF
few	-	TRBV6-5	TRBJ1-2	TGTGCCAGCAAAACTTTTACTAACTATGGCTACACCTTC	CASKTFTNYGYTF
-	-	TRBV9	TRBJ1-3	TGTGCCAGCAGCGTAGGTGGAGCTGGAAACACCATATATTTT	CASSVGGAGNTIYF
-	-	TRBV18	TRBJ1-3	TGTGCCAGCTCTACTCCTGGGCGGGTCTCTGGAAACACCATATATTTT	CASSTPGRVSGNTIYF
-	-	TRBV5-5	TRBJ1-2	TGTGCCAGCAGCTTGACACAGAACAACTATGGCTACACCTTC	CASSLTQNNYGYTF
-	TRBD2	TRBV6-5	TRBJ2-1	TGTGCCAGCAGTTCCTTGACTAGCGGGAGCTATGAGCAGTTCTTC	CASSSLTSGSYEQFF
-	TRBD2	TRBV10-3	TRBJ2-3	TGTGCCATCAGTGAGTCGACTAGCGGGAGTTTCATAGATACGCAGTATTTT	CAISESTSGSFIDTQYF
-	TRBD2	TRBV6-2/TRBV6-3	TRBJ2-1	TGTGCCAGCAGCGACGCCCCCGAACCAGCGGGGGGATCTATCAATGAGCAGTTCTTC	CASSDAPEPAGGSINEQFF
-	TRBD2	TRBV29-1	TRBJ2-1	TGCAGCGTTGACCTTAGCGGGACGTACAATGAGCAGTTCTTC	CSVDLSGTYNEQFF